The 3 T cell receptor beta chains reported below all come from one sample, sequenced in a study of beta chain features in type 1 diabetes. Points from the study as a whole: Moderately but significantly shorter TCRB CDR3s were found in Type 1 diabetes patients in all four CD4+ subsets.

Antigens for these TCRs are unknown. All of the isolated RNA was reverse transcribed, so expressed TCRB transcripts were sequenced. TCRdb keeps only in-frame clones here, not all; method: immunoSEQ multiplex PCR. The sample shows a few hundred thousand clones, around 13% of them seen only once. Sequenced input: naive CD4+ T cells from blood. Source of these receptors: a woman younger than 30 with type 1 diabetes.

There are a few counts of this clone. The chain's CDR3 is CASSSGGQETQYF. CDR3 sequence (DNA): TGTGCCAGCAGCTCGGGGGGACAAGAGACCCAGTACTTC. The genes are TRBV5-4 and TRBJ2-5; 7 nucleotides line up with TRBD2. In germline, CDR1 is SGHNT, CDR2 YYREEE (reference sequence). The CDR3 consists of 13 residues. V was clipped by 3 bases and J by 2 bases; unmatched bases: 1.

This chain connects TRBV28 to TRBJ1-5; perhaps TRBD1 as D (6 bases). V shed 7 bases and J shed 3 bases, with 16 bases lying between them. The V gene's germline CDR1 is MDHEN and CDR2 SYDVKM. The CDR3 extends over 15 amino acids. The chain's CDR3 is CASTRGALLNQPQHF. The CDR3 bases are TGTGCCAGCACCCGGGGGGCCTTACTCAATCAGCCCCAGCATTTT. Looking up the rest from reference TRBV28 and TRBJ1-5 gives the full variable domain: DVKVTQSSRYLVKRTGEKVFLECVQDMDHENMFWYRQDPGLGLRLIYFSYDVKMKEKGDIPEGYSVSREKKERFSLILESASTNQTSMYLCASTRGALLNQPQHFGDGTRLSIL.

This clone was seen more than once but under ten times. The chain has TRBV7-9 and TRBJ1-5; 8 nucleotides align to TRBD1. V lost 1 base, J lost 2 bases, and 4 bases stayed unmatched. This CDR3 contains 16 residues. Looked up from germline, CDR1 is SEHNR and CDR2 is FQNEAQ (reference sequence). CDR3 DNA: TGTGCCAGCAGCTTAGGCAGGGGGCCCGGCAATCAGCCCCAGCATTTT. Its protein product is CASSLGRGPGNQPQHF.